This passage covers 18 T cell receptor beta chains from one sample sequenced in a study of blood T cells in healthy people across ages. The authors ran a second PCR of about 6 to 11 cycles using a sample-barcoded 5' primer and a J-beta primer mix. MiXCR was run by TCRdb on the 5' RACE reads, yielding one entry per CDR3 protein. This table holds 1.5 million to 2 million distinct CDR3 sequences, 39% found once. The sample comprised blood. The source is a human donor in good health.

In this sample, this clonotype turned up a few times. This rearrangement joins TRBV3-1 to TRBJ2-7; D gene uncertain. The CDR3 contains 11 residues. Germline CDR1 LGHDT, CDR2 YNNKEL (reference sequence). The V end lost 8 bases, the J end lost 7 bases, and 12 bases lay between the germline ends. The DNA for the CDR3 is TGTGCCAGCGCAGGCCCCGGGGAGCAGTACTTC. It yields the protein CASAGPGEQYF.

CDR3: CASSLTRQAQMNTEAFF. CDR3 bases: TGCGCCAGCAGCTTAACTCGACAGGCCCAGATGAACACTGAAGCTTTCTTT. The chain couples TRBV5-1 to TRBJ1-1; D might be TRBD1 (6 bases). The V gene's germline CDR1 is SGHRS and CDR2 YFSETQ. V was pared by 2 bases and J by 0 bases, with 17 bases between. The length of the CDR3 is 17 residues.

This clonotype has a handful of counts. J is TRBJ2-2 and V is TRBV12-3 or TRBV12-4; 8 positions agree with TRBD1. V lost 7 bases and J lost 6; bases outside the gene matches: 10. This CDR3 has 15 amino acids. The CDR3 bases are TGTGCCAGCACTCCGGGCAGGGGGCGCGCCGGGGAGCTGTTTTTT. Translated, it gives CASTPGRGRAGELFF.

This clonotype has just a few counts. The chain carries TRBV29-1 and TRBJ1-2; TRBD1 might be the D (5 bases). This CDR3 comprises 12 residues. Looked up from germline, CDR1 is SQVTM and CDR2 is ANQGSEA. Trimming cost V 4 bases and J 5 bases, with 11 bases left between them. CDR3 residues: CSVVRGGYGYTF. The DNA for the CDR3 is TGCAGCGTTGTCCGCGGGGGATATGGCTACACCTTC.

This clonotype was detected many times. The chain couples TRBV6-6 to TRBJ2-7; tentatively, D is TRBD1 (5 bases). CDR3 length: 15 residues. Germline loops: CDR1 MNHNY, CDR2 SVGAGI (reference sequence). V shed 2 bases and J shed 2 bases, with 13 bases lying between them. The CDR3 nucleotides read TGTGCCAGCAGTTACGGTTTGGAAGGGGCCTACGAGCAGTACTTC. It codes for CASSYGLEGAYEQYF.

V and J are TRBV14 and TRBJ2-1; 13 bases fit TRBD2. V trimming: 7 bases; J trimming: 8 bases; junction bases outside the gene matches: 8. This CDR3 is 15 amino acids long. In germline, CDR1 is SGHDN, CDR2 FVKESK. CDR3 DNA sequence: TGTGCCAGCACCTTAGGACTAGCGGGGGCGGATGAGCAGTTCTTC. This sequence encodes CASTLGLAGADEQFF.

CDR3: CASTSGTGRTYNEQFF. CDR3 DNA sequence: TGCGCCAGCACCTCTGGGACGGGGAGGACCTACAATGAGCAGTTCTTC. The V call is TRBV5-1, the J call TRBJ2-1; maybe TRBD2 (6 bases). The germline V and J ends were trimmed by 6 bases and 2 bases, with 18 bases remaining between them. In germline, CDR1 is SGHRS, CDR2 YFSETQ. The CDR3 has 16 residues.

This rearrangement joins TRBV4-3 to TRBJ1-2, with D unresolved. Germline V CDR1 and CDR2: LGHNA, YSLEER. Trimming stripped 0 bases from V and 8 bases from J, with 13 bases between. This CDR3 is 14 amino acids long. The CDR3 reads CASSQDHRVGGYTF. The CDR3 nucleotides are TGCGCCAGCAGCCAAGATCATAGGGTAGGGGGCTACACCTTC.

The chain combines TRBV4-3 with TRBJ2-7; D is possibly TRBD1 (6 bases). Germline CDR1 LGHNA, CDR2 YSLEER. The CDR3 consists of 15 residues. The V end lost 1 base, the J end lost 6 bases, and 16 bases lay between the germline ends. The CDR3 protein is CASSQVAGLGGEQYF. The CDR3, as DNA: TGCGCCAGCAGCCAAGTGGCCGGGCTAGGGGGCGAGCAGTACTTC.

The CDR3 reads CASSFKPGGHTEAFF. The CDR3 region has the DNA TGTGCCAGCAGTTTTAAACCGGGGGGACACACTGAAGCTTTCTTT. The chain combines TRBV28 with TRBJ1-1; weak D call: TRBD1 (5 bases). The CDR3 contains 15 residues. Trimming took 3 bases from V and 3 from J, leaving 14 bases between them. Germline V CDR1 and CDR2: MDHEN, SYDVKM.

The chain has TRBV7-8 and TRBJ1-1; tentatively, D is TRBD1 (5 bases). The CDR3 has 17 amino acids. Germline assignment: CDR1 SGHVS and CDR2 FQNEAQ. V was pared by 1 base and J by 0 bases, with 15 bases between. The CDR3 bases are TGTGCCAGCAGCTTAGTATTGGGTGACAGCATGAACACTGAAGCTTTCTTT. This encodes CASSLVLGDSMNTEAFF.

The chain joins TRBV27 to TRBJ2-7; D not resolved. CDR3 size: 14 residues. Trimming left V 4 bases short and J 5 bases short, with 15 bases between. Germline loops: CDR1 MNHEY, CDR2 SMNVEV (reference sequence). The CDR3 coding sequence is TGTGCCAGCAGTTATACTGCCCAGGTCAACGAGCAGTACTTC. It encodes CASSYTAQVNEQYF.

This clonotype was counted at least ten times. The chain uses TRBV20-1 and TRBJ2-7; no reliable D call. Germline V gene lookup returns CDR1 DFQATT and CDR2 SNEGSKA (reference sequence). The CDR3 contains 12 residues. V dropped 0 bases and J dropped 2 bases, with 5 bases sitting between them. Here the CDR3 reads CSARDPPYEQYF. The CDR3 bases are TGCAGTGCTAGAGATCCCCCCTACGAGCAGTACTTC.

This clonotype was seen ten or more times. J is TRBJ2-3 and V is TRBV7-2; no definite D call. The CDR3 loop spans 11 amino acids. CDR1 is SGHTA, CDR2 FQGNSA, per germline. The ends were cut back, 5 bases at V and 6 bases at J, with 6 bases in the middle. CDR3 region: CASSQRDTQYF. The CDR3 DNA follows: TGTGCCAGCAGCCAAAGGGATACGCAGTATTTT.

The chain joins TRBV20-1 to TRBJ2-1, with TRBD2 matching over 11 bases. The germline CDR1 and CDR2 sequences are DFQATT and SNEGSKA (reference sequence). The V and J ends lost 5 bases and 3 bases, in that order; junction bases with no gene match: 15. The CDR3 sequence is 18 residues long. CDR3 DNA sequence: TGCAGTGCTGCACCGGGACTAGCGGTTTTTTTCCACTACAATGAGCAGTTCTTC. It codes for CSAAPGLAVFFHYNEQFF.

This clonotype came up once. The J gene is TRBJ1-1, the V gene TRBV30; D gene ambiguous. The V gene's germline CDR1 is GTSNPN and CDR2 SVGIG (reference sequence). The CDR3 consists of 12 residues. Between the trimmed V and J ends, which lost 3 bases and 0 bases, there was a span of 5 bases. The CDR3 DNA reads TGTGCCTGGAGAGTAGTGAACACTGAAGCTTTCTTT. Residues: CAWRVVNTEAFF. The whole variable domain, remainder taken from reference TRBV30 and TRBJ1-1, is SQTIHQWPATLVQPVGSPLSLECTVEGTSNPNLYWYRQAAGRGLQLLFYSVGIGQISSEVPQNLSASRPQDRQFILSSKKLLLSDSGFYLCAWRVVNTEAFFGQGTRLTVV.

V is TRBV2 and J is TRBJ2-1, with TRBD2 matching over 10 bases. Germline values: CDR1 SNHLY, CDR2 FYNNEI. V lost 9 bases and J lost 2; bases outside the gene matches: 7. The CDR3 consists of 15 residues. The CDR3 loop reads CAREAGGPAYNEQFF. The CDR3, as DNA: TGTGCCAGAGAAGCGGGGGGGCCAGCCTACAATGAGCAGTTCTTC. Full variable domain (missing parts from reference TRBV2 and TRBJ2-1): EPEVTQTPSHQVTQMGQEVILRCVPISNHLYFYWYRQILGQKVEFLVSFYNNEISEKSEIFDDQFSVERPDGSNFTLKIRSTKLEDSAMYFCAREAGGPAYNEQFFGPGTRLTVL.

The rearrangement joins TRBV4-3 to TRBJ1-1; 7 nucleotides align to TRBD1. The CDR3 runs 14 residues. Germline CDR1 LGHNA, CDR2 YSLEER. The trim removed 4 bases at V and 7 bases at J, leaving 9 bases unmatched. The CDR3 DNA follows: TGCGCCAGCAGCCGGGACGACAGGGCGATTGAAGCTTTCTTT. This gives the protein CASSRDDRAIEAFF.